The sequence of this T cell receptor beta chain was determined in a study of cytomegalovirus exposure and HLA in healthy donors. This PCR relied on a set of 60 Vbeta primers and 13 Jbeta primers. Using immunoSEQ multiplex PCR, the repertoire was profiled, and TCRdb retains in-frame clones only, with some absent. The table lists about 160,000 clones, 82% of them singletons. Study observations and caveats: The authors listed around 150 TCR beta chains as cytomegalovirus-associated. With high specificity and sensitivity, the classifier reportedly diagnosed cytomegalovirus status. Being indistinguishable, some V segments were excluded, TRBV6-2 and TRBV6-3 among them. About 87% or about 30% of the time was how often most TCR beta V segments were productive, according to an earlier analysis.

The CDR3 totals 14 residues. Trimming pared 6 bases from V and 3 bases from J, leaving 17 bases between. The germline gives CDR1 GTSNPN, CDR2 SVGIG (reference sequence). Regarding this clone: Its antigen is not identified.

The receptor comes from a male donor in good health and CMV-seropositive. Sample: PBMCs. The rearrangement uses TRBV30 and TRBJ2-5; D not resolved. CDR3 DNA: TGTGCCTGTTCCCCCGGAGCGCAAGAAGAGACCCAGTACTTC. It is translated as CACSPGAQEETQYF.